This T cell receptor beta chain was recorded in a study of blood T cell repertoires in COVID-19. Some clones are missing from TCRdb's copy, which holds only in-frame ones; the method was immunoSEQ multiplex PCR. This table holds about 220,000 clones, around four fifths found once. This TCR derives from a man aged 30 to 45 with active or convalescent COVID-19. Sequenced material: peripheral blood.

In DNA form, the CDR3 reads TGTGCCAGCAGTTTCCCGGGACAGGGGACAGATACGCAGTATTTT. Its protein product is CASSFPGQGTDTQYF. V is TRBV28 and J is TRBJ2-3; 10 bases align to TRBD1. Germline loops: CDR1 MDHEN, CDR2 SYDVKM. There are 15 residues in the CDR3. V dropped 3 bases and J dropped 3; count of bases not matched to a gene: 3.